The present T cell receptor beta chain was sequenced within a study of beta chain features in type 1 diabetes. Study findings and constraints: Among type 1 diabetes patients, VDJ junctions had fewer insertions and more deletions. There was no resolution here of whether HLA type influences TCRB rearrangement.

Since all of the isolated RNA was reverse transcribed, expressed TCRB transcripts were what got sequenced. Profiling relied on immunoSEQ multiplex PCR, and the TCRdb table lists in-frame clones only, not all of them. The sample lists some 410,000 clones; approximately 13% were seen once. Details on this clone: Its antigen is not identified.

This CDR3 comprises 13 residues. From germline, CDR1 is ENHRY and CDR2 SYGVKD. Trimming took 0 bases from V and 3 from J, leaving 5 bases between them. The chain joins TRBV10-3 to TRBJ1-1; D is uncertain. The sequencing input was naive CD4+ T cells from blood. The clonotype originates from a man aged 25-45 years in good health. The CDR3 DNA sequence: TGTGCCATCAGTGAGTCTTCGGACACTGAAGCTTTCTTT. This gives the protein CAISESSDTEAFF.